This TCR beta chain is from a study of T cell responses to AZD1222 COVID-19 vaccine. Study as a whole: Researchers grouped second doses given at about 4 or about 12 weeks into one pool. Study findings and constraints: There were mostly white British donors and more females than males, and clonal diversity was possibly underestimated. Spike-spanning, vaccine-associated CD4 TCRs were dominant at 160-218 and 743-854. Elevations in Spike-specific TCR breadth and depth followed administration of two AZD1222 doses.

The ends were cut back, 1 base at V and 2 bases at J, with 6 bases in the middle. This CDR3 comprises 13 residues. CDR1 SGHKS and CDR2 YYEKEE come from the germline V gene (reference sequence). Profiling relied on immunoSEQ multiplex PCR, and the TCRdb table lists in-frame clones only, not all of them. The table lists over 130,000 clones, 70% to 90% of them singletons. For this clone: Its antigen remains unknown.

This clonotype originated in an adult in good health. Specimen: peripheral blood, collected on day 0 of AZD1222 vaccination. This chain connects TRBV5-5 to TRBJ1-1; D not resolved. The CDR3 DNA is TGTGCCAGCAGCTTGACGGAAAACACTGAAGCTTTCTTT. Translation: CASSLTENTEAFF.